Listed below are T cell receptor beta chains from one sample, sequenced in a study of T cells after posttransplantation cyclophosphamide. Profiling relied on immunoSEQ multiplex PCR, and the TCRdb table lists in-frame clones only, not all of them. The sample includes about 36,000 clones, around four fifths of them seen just once. Here the sequenced sample was CD4+ T cells sorted from blood, taken 1903 days after a stem cell transplant with posttransplant cyclophosphamide. These receptors were obtained from a female patient in her thirties or forties who received an allogeneic stem cell transplant from a related donor, was CMV-positive, and had no GVHD. T cells may partly derive from the graft donor. Each CDR3 is given with its conserved first and last residue. A D gene is named only where the DNA matches it firmly. Some rows have no size entry. The others give once, few or many, or a class for an expanded clone.

J gene,V gene,D gene,clone size,CDR3 protein,CDR3 DNA
TRBJ2-7,TRBV7-3,.,.,CASSRSGTDAYEQYF,TGTGCCAGCAGTCGTAGCGGGACAGATGCCTACGAGCAGTACTTC
TRBJ1-2,TRBV6-1,.,.,CASSEVADYGYTF,TGTGCCAGCAGTGAAGTGGCGGATTATGGCTACACCTTC
TRBJ2-3,TRBV19,TRBD2,.,CASSLSGGASTDTQYF,TGTGCCAGTAGTTTGAGCGGGGGAGCCAGCACAGATACGCAGTATTTT
TRBJ2-5,TRBV9,.,once,CASSVSMYQETQYF,TGTGCCAGCAGCGTAAGCATGTACCAAGAGACCCAGTACTTC
TRBJ2-1,TRBV6-1,.,.,CASSEGPGLGGEQFF,TGTGCCAGCAGTGAAGGACCGGGCCTGGGGGGTGAGCAGTTCTTC
TRBJ1-1,TRBV19,.,.,CASSMGHPNTEAFF,TGTGCCAGTAGTATGGGACATCCGAACACTGAAGCTTTCTTT
TRBJ2-1,TRBV10-3,.,.,CAISEGRGFEQFF,TGTGCCATCAGTGAGGGCAGGGGATTCGAGCAGTTCTTC
TRBJ2-7,TRBV11-2,.,.,CASSFQVGTLSYEQYF,TGTGCCAGCAGCTTCCAGGTGGGGACACTATCCTACGAGCAGTACTTC
TRBJ2-7,TRBV18,.,.,CASSPGHRYEQYF,TGTGCCAGCTCACCGGGACATCGGTACGAGCAGTACTTC
TRBJ2-5,TRBV11-3,.,.,CASSGGSEETQYF,TGTGCCAGCAGCGGCGGAAGCGAAGAGACCCAGTACTTC
TRBJ2-3,TRBV7-8,TRBD1,.,CASSLARQGQADTQYF,TGTGCCAGCAGCTTAGCCCGACAGGGTCAAGCAGATACGCAGTATTTT
TRBJ1-6,TRBV5-6,TRBD1,few,CASSPNGQGSNSPLHF,TGTGCCAGCAGCCCAAACGGACAGGGCTCTAATTCACCCCTCCACTTT
TRBJ1-1,TRBV15,.,.,CATSGGLNTEAFF,TGTGCCACCAGTGGGGGGTTGAACACTGAAGCTTTCTTT
TRBJ2-5,TRBV5-1,.,.,CASSLVPSTGLTQYF,TGCGCCAGCAGCTTGGTCCCTAGCACGGGCCTGACCCAGTACTTC
TRBJ1-4,TRBV2,TRBD1,.,CASSRPGQGFEKLFF,TGTGCCAGCAGTCGCCCGGGACAGGGTTTTGAAAAACTGTTTTTT
TRBJ1-6,TRBV7-3,.,.,CASSLGRGLDSPLHF,TGTGCCAGCAGCTTAGGTCGAGGGTTGGATTCACCCCTCCACTTT
TRBJ2-7,TRBV10-3,TRBD1,once,CATSTTKDRGGYYEQYF,TGTGCCACATCTACTACTAAAGACAGGGGGGGCTACTACGAGCAGTACTTC
TRBJ2-1,TRBV5-5,TRBD2,.,CASSPRPSGGVNEQFF,TGTGCCAGCAGCCCCCGCCCAAGCGGGGGGGTGAATGAGCAGTTCTTC
TRBJ2-2,TRBV5-6,TRBD1,.,CASSLGGTATNTGELFF,TGTGCCAGCAGCTTGGGAGGGACAGCAACGAACACCGGGGAGCTGTTTTTT
TRBJ2-7,TRBV4-1,.,once,CASSQVGAVWGDEQYF,TGCGCCAGCAGCCAAGTAGGTGCGGTTTGGGGGGACGAGCAGTACTTC
TRBJ2-7,TRBV4-1,.,.,CASSQVPTRSYEQYF,TGCGCCAGCAGCCAGGTTCCGACTCGGAGCTACGAGCAGTACTTC
TRBJ1-2,TRBV6-5,.,few,CASREGSTNYGYTF,TGTGCCAGCAGGGAGGGCAGCACTAACTATGGCTACACCTTC
TRBJ2-7,TRBV23-1,TRBD1,.,CASSQGPHPRTGGHEQYF,TGCGCCAGCAGTCAAGGACCCCACCCAAGGACAGGGGGCCACGAGCAGTACTTC
TRBJ1-5,TRBV5-4,.,.,CASSLDAGSVQPQHF,TGTGCCAGCAGCTTGGATGCAGGGTCGGTTCAGCCCCAGCATTTT
TRBJ2-1,TRBV19,.,.,CASSIGQYNEQFF,TGTGCCAGTAGTATCGGACAGTACAATGAGCAGTTCTTC
TRBJ1-2,TRBV6-5,TRBD1,.,CASSYSKTGGGYGYTF,TGTGCCAGCAGTTACTCGAAGACAGGGGGCGGCTATGGCTACACCTTC
TRBJ1-6,TRBV6-5,TRBD1,.,CASSWQGANSPLHF,TGTGCCAGCAGTTGGCAGGGGGCTAATTCACCCCTCCACTTT
TRBJ1-4,TRBV5-1,.,many,CASSSDGMANEKLFF,TGCGCCAGCAGCAGCGACGGGATGGCTAATGAAAAACTGTTTTTT
TRBJ2-5,TRBV7-3,TRBD2,medium-sized,CASSGKLGLATAQYF,TGTGCCAGCAGCGGAAAGTTGGGACTAGCCACGGCCCAGTACTTC
TRBJ1-2,TRBV4-1,.,few,CASSQPRAGPNYGYTF,TGCGCCAGCAGCCAACCCCGGGCAGGGCCTAACTATGGCTACACCTTC
TRBJ2-7,TRBV6-6,.,once,CASSQVLDTYEQYF,TGTGCCAGCAGCCAGGTTCTCGACACCTACGAGCAGTACTTC
TRBJ1-4,TRBV4-1,TRBD1,.,CASSHLTGGREKLFF,TGCGCCAGCAGCCACTTAACAGGGGGAAGGGAAAAACTGTTTTTT
TRBJ2-3,TRBV10-1,TRBD2,.,CASSESRGLAGAGDTQYF,TGCGCCAGCAGTGAGTCGAGGGGACTAGCGGGGGCTGGAGATACGCAGTATTTT
TRBJ2-3,TRBV18,TRBD2,.,CASSPGTSGGPRDTQYF,TGTGCCAGCTCACCGGGGACTAGCGGGGGGCCTAGAGATACGCAGTATTTT
TRBJ2-1,TRBV7-9,.,.,CASSPMEGRRSYNEQFF,TGTGCCAGCAGCCCGATGGAGGGGAGGAGGTCCTACAATGAGCAGTTCTTC
TRBJ2-4,TRBV5-1,.,once,CASSLDSSLAKNIQYF,TGCGCCAGCAGCTTGGACAGCAGTCTAGCCAAAAACATTCAGTACTTC
TRBJ2-3,TRBV10-3,TRBD2,.,CAISGGASGGATDTQYF,TGTGCCATCAGTGGAGGGGCTAGCGGGGGGGCAACAGATACGCAGTATTTT
TRBJ2-6,TRBV19,.,.,CASSLAHSGANVLTF,TGTGCCAGTAGCCTTGCGCACTCTGGGGCCAACGTCCTGACTTTC
TRBJ2-7,TRBV2,.,.,CASSPQKYEQYF,TGTGCCAGCAGCCCTCAGAAGTACGAGCAGTACTTC
TRBJ1-6,TRBV4-1,TRBD1,few,CASSLRQGKSPLHF,TGCGCCAGCAGCCTCCGACAGGGGAAGTCACCCCTCCACTTT
TRBJ1-1,TRBV15,.,few,CATSHVQRLNTEAFF,TGTGCCACCAGCCATGTTCAGAGGTTGAACACTGAAGCTTTCTTT
TRBJ2-2,TRBV29-1,.,few,CSVRTGRGFNTGELFF,TGCAGCGTCCGGACAGGGCGGGGGTTTAACACCGGGGAGCTGTTTTTT
TRBJ2-7,TRBV5-1,TRBD1,.,CASSLGDRGAYEQYF,TGCGCCAGCAGCTTGGGGGACAGGGGAGCCTACGAGCAGTACTTC
TRBJ2-1,TRBV7-3,TRBD2,.,CASSLEGSGGAYNEQFF,TGTGCCAGCAGCTTAGAGGGCAGCGGGGGGGCCTACAATGAGCAGTTCTTC
TRBJ2-3,TRBV9,.,.,CASSAPQGRYTDTQYF,TGTGCCAGCAGCGCCCCCCAGGGGCGATACACAGATACGCAGTATTTT
TRBJ2-2,TRBV4-3,.,few,CASSSTGNTGELFF,TGCGCCAGCAGCAGTACAGGGAACACCGGGGAGCTGTTTTTT
TRBJ2-5,TRBV15,.,.,CATSTGLRRWGETQYF,TGTGCCACCAGCACAGGACTCCGAAGGTGGGGAGAGACCCAGTACTTC
TRBJ2-3,TRBV2,TRBD2,.,CASSEGASGEGDTQYF,TGTGCCAGCAGTGAAGGGGCTAGCGGGGAAGGAGATACGCAGTATTTT
TRBJ1-1,TRBV28,TRBD1,.,CASSLAGQGNTEAFF,TGTGCCAGCAGTTTAGCGGGACAGGGGAACACTGAAGCTTTCTTT
TRBJ2-5,TRBV5-1,TRBD2,.,CASGTSGGQETQYF,TGCGCCAGCGGGACTAGCGGGGGCCAAGAGACCCAGTACTTC
TRBJ1-5,TRBV6-6,.,.,CASSYGGRGDQPQHF,TGTGCCAGCAGTTACGGGGGCCGTGGGGATCAGCCCCAGCATTTT
TRBJ2-5,TRBV5-1,TRBD2,.,CASRRTSVSETQYF,TGCGCCAGCAGAAGGACTAGTGTGTCAGAGACCCAGTACTTC
TRBJ2-1,TRBV7-8,.,.,CATIRGGGHEQFF,TGTGCCACCATTCGAGGGGGGGGCCATGAGCAGTTCTTC